The 18 T cell receptor beta chains in this list originate from one sample, sequenced in a study of identical twins. A single record per CDR3 protein comes from TCRdb applying MiXCR to the 5' RACE reads. The sample carries fewer than 350,000 distinct CDR3 sequences, approximately 8.5% recorded once. This sample was also put to use in a study of yellow fever vaccine responses in identical twins.

The sequencing sample was made of memory (CD45RO+) T cells sorted from blood. These receptor sequences come from a woman under 30 in good health.

This clonotype has a handful of counts. This rearrangement joins TRBV28 to TRBJ1-6; possible D gene TRBD1, 5 bases. Deletions cut 6 bases from V and 14 bases from J, with 17 bases between. The germline V gene encodes CDR1 MDHEN and CDR2 SYDVKM. The CDR3 is 13 residues long. The CDR3 region is CASRLRQGPALHF. CDR3 bases: TGTGCCAGCAGACTCCGTCAGGGACCTGCCCTCCACTTT. Supplemented by reference TRBV28 and TRBJ1-6, the full variable domain reads DVKVTQSSRYLVKRTGEKVFLECVQDMDHENMFWYRQDPGLGLRLIYFSYDVKMKEKGDIPEGYSVSREKKERFSLILESASTNQTSMYLCASRLRQGPALHFGNGTRLTVT.

This clonotype came up many times. The chain joins TRBV20-1 to TRBJ2-5; 8 bases line up with TRBD2. CDR3 length equals 14 residues. V gave up 3 bases and J gave up 1 base; unmatched junction bases: 4. CDR1 is DFQATT and CDR2 is SNEGSKA in the germline V gene (reference sequence). CDR3 nucleotides: TGCAGTGCTAGCGGGGGGGAGACCCAAGAGACCCAGTACTTC. Protein product: CSASGGETQETQYF.

Many counts were recorded for this clonotype. The chain couples TRBV7-9 to TRBJ2-1; no firm D call. V was pared by 7 bases and J by 0 bases, with 13 bases between. This CDR3 contains 15 residues. Germline loops: CDR1 SEHNR, CDR2 FQNEAQ (reference sequence). The CDR3 region has the DNA TGTGCCAGCACCTCCGGCGAGAGCTCCTACAATGAGCAGTTCTTC. Protein sequence: CASTSGESSYNEQFF.

This clonotype was seen at least ten times. The rearrangement joins TRBV20-1 to TRBJ2-7, with D perhaps matching TRBD1 (5 bases). Germline-derived CDR1 and CDR2 are DFQATT and SNEGSKA (reference sequence). Trimming took off 0 bases at V and 4 bases at J, with 7 bases between the two ends. The CDR3 extends over 12 amino acids. The CDR3 region has the DNA TGCAGTGCTAGAGACAGGGATTACGAGCAGTACGTC. Translated, it gives CSARDRDYEQYV.

The chain carries TRBV6-1 and TRBJ2-3; no clear D. Germline loops: CDR1 MNHNS, CDR2 SASEGT. This CDR3 is built from 16 residues. Trimming removed 8 bases at V and 0 bases at J, with 18 bases between. The CDR3 region is CASALSKGGSTDTQYF. The CDR3 DNA is TGTGCCAGCGCCCTCAGCAAGGGCGGAAGCACAGATACGCAGTATTTT.

The genes are TRBV14 and TRBJ2-3, with TRBD2 identical over 12 bases. The CDR3 extends over 16 amino acids. V was clipped by 3 bases and J by 2 bases; unmatched bases: 3. Per the germline V gene, CDR1 is SGHDN and CDR2 is FVKESK. The CDR3 DNA is TGTGCCAGCAGCCAGCTAGCGGGAGGGAACACAGATACGCAGTATTTT. Translated: CASSQLAGGNTDTQYF. Full variable domain (rest looked up from reference TRBV14 and TRBJ2-3): EAGVTQFPSHSVIEKGQTVTLRCDPISGHDNLYWYRRVMGKEIKFLLHFVKESKQDESGMPNNRFLAERTGGTYSTLKVQPAELEDSGVYFCASSQLAGGNTDTQYFGPGTRLTVL.

Only a few counts were recorded for this clonotype. J is TRBJ1-2 and V is TRBV29-1; 8 positions match TRBD1. Unmatched junction bases numbered 7, after V lost 6 bases and J lost 4 bases. This CDR3 spans 13 amino acids. Germline assignment: CDR1 SQVTM and CDR2 ANQGSEA. Here the CDR3 reads CSVETGVGYGYTF. The CDR3 nucleotides read TGCAGCGTGGAGACAGGGGTTGGCTATGGCTACACCTTC.

The chain couples TRBV18 to TRBJ2-2; 8 bases fit TRBD2. CDR1 is KGHSH and CDR2 is LQKENI in the germline V gene. V lost 2 bases and J lost 5; bases outside the gene matches: 7. This CDR3 spans 16 amino acids. This CDR3 is CASSPASAGVTGELFF. In DNA, the CDR3 is TGTGCCAGCTCACCAGCATCAGCGGGAGTGACCGGGGAGCTGTTTTTT.

This clonotype was counted between two and nine times. The J gene is TRBJ2-1, the V gene TRBV20-1, with 10 bases matching TRBD2. Losses at the gene ends were 4 bases for V and 6 bases for J; bases not matched to a gene: 9. Per germline, CDR1 DFQATT and CDR2 SNEGSKA (reference sequence). The CDR3 consists of 15 residues. The CDR3 DNA follows: TGCAGTGCTACTAATCCGGGACTAGCGTCCAATGAGCAGTTCTTC. As protein: CSATNPGLASNEQFF.

This clonotype has a handful of counts. A single base separates this from a much larger clone, so it may be a read error. The CDR3 DNA follows: TGTGCCAGCAGCTCGAGACAGGGCCAAGAGACCCAGCACTTC. This sequence encodes CASSSRQGQETQHF. J is TRBJ2-5 and V is TRBV7-2; 7 positions match TRBD1. Germline CDR1 SGHTA, CDR2 FQGNSA. This CDR3 has 14 residues.

This clonotype was picked up many times. The J gene is TRBJ2-1, the V gene TRBV11-2; 8 positions agree with TRBD2. J was trimmed by 9 bases and V by 4 bases; bases with no gene match: 11. The germline V gene has CDR1 SGHAT and CDR2 FQNNGV. CDR3 length: 15 amino acids. CDR3 protein: CASSSQSGGRGEQFF. CDR3 nucleotide sequence: TGTGCCAGCAGCTCCCAGAGCGGGGGCCGAGGTGAGCAGTTCTTC.

A word on this clonotype: A much more abundant neighbour one base away suggests this may be a read error. The chain couples TRBV7-6 to TRBJ1-1; D is unresolved. This CDR3 has 14 amino acids. Germline assignment: CDR1 SGHVS and CDR2 FNYEAQ. DNA of the CDR3: TGTGCCAGCTTGGCACGGGCAACGAACACTGTAGCTTTCTTT. This codes for CASLARATNTVAFF.

The CDR3 nucleotides read TGCAGTGCACCGGGACAAATAAACTATGGCTACACCTTC. It translates to CSAPGQINYGYTF. The rearrangement uses TRBV20-1 and TRBJ1-2, with D possibly TRBD1 on 6 matching bases. Germline V gives CDR1 DFQATT, CDR2 SNEGSKA (reference sequence). CDR3 size: 13 residues. The V end was cut by 6 bases, the J end by 2 bases, with 13 bases between.

This clonotype showed up many times. The chain uses TRBV25-1 and TRBJ2-5; D is unresolved. V shed 5 bases and J shed 4 bases, with 11 bases lying between them. The CDR3 is made up of 13 amino acids. Germline V lookup: CDR1 MGHDK, CDR2 SYGVNS. The CDR3: CASSRGRLETQYF. Here the CDR3 DNA reads TGTGCCAGCAGTCGAGGCCGGCTAGAGACCCAGTACTTC.

In this sample, this clonotype turned up a few times. The rearrangement links TRBV9 to TRBJ1-1; 8 bases agree with TRBD1. The CDR3 totals 16 residues. In germline, CDR1 is SGDLS, CDR2 YYNGEE. Trimming took 3 bases from V and 3 from J; bases not matched to a gene: 10. This CDR3 reads CASSGTGGSSYTEAFF. The CDR3 coding sequence is TGTGCCAGCAGCGGAACAGGGGGAAGTTCATACACTGAAGCTTTCTTT.

This clonotype came up many times. The V and J genes are TRBV6-2 or TRBV6-3 and TRBJ1-5, with 7 bases aligning to TRBD1. Germline V gene data show CDR1 as MNHEY and CDR2 as SVGEGT. CDR3 length: 17 residues. J lost 0 bases, V lost 5 bases, and 10 bases had no gene match. The chain's CDR3 is CASSNRDSRYSNQPQHF. CDR3 in DNA: TGTGCCAGCAGTAATCGGGACAGCAGATATAGCAATCAGCCCCAGCATTTT.

DNA for the CDR3: TGTGCCAGCAGTGACCCTAGCGGGGGGAATGAGCAGTTCTTC. This codes for CASSDPSGGNEQFF. The chain combines TRBV6-4 with TRBJ2-1; TRBD2 matches at 11 bases. This CDR3 region has 14 residues. CDR1 and CDR2 (germline): MRHNA, SNTAGT. V was clipped by 2 bases and J by 7 bases; unmatched bases: 1.

This clonotype appeared many times. This rearrangement joins TRBV29-1 to TRBJ2-3, with 7 positions matching TRBD2. This CDR3 has 15 amino acids. V lost 4 bases to trimming and J lost 2 bases; unmatched junction nucleotides: 9. CDR1 is SQVTM and CDR2 is ANQGSEA in the germline V gene. In nucleotides, the CDR3 is TGCAGCGTTGCGCGGGCTAGCGGAGACACAGATACGCAGTATTTT. Translated: CSVARASGDTDTQYF.